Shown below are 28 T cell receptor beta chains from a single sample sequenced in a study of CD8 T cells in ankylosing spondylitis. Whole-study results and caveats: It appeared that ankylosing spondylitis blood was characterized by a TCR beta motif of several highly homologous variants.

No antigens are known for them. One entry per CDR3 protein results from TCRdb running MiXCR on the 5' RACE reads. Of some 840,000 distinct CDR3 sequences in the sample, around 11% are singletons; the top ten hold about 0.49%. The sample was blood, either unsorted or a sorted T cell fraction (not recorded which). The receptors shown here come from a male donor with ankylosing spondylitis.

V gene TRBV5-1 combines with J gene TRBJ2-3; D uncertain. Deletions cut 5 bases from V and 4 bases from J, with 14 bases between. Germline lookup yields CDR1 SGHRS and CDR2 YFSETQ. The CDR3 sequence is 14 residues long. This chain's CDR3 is CASSPDPQPDTQYF. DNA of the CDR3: TGCGCCAGCAGTCCCGACCCACAACCAGATACGCAGTATTTT.

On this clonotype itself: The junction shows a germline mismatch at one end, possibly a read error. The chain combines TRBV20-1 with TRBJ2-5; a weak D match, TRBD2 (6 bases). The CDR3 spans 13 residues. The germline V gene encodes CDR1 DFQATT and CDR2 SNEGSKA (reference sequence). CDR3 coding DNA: TGCAGTGCCCCGAGGCGGGACCGGGAGAACCAGTACTTC. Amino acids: CSAPRRDRENQYF.

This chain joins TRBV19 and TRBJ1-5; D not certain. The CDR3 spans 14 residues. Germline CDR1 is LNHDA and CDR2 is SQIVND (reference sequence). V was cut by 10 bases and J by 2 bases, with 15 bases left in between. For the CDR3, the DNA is TGTGCCACAATGGACTTGGTAGGCAATCAGCCCCAGCATTTT. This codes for CATMDLVGNQPQHF.

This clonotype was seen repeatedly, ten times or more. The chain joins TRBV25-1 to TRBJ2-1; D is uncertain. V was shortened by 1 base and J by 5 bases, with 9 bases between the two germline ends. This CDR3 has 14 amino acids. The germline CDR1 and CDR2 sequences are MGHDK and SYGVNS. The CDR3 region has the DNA TGTGCCAGCAGTGAATGGGGTCCCAACAATGAGCAGTTCTTC. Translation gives CASSEWGPNNEQFF.

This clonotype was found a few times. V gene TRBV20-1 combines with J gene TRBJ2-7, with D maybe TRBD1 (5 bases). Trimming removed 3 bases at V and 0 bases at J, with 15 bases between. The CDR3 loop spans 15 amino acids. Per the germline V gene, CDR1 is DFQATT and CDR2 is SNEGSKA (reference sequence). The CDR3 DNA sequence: TGCAGTGCTAGGGCGACAGCGCTAAACTCCTACGAGCAGTACTTC. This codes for CSARATALNSYEQYF.

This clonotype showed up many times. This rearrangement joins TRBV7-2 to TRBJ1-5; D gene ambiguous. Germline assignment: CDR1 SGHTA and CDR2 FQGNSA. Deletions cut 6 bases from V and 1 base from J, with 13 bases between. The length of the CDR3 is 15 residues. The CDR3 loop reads CASRKDGLSNQPQHF. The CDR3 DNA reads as TGTGCCAGCAGGAAGGACGGCCTGAGCAATCAGCCCCAGCATTTT.

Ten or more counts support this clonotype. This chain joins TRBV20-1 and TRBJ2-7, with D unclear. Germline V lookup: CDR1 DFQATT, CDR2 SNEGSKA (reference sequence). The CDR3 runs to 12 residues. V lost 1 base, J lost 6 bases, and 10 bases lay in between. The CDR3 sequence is CSARVGQAEQYF. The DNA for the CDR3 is TGCAGTGCTAGAGTTGGCCAGGCCGAGCAGTACTTC.

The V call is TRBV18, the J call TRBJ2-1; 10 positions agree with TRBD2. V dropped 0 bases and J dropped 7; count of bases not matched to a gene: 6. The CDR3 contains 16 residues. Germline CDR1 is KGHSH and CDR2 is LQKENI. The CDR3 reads CASSPPLPSGSNEQFF. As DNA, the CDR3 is TGTGCCAGCTCACCACCGCTACCTAGCGGGAGTAATGAGCAGTTCTTC.

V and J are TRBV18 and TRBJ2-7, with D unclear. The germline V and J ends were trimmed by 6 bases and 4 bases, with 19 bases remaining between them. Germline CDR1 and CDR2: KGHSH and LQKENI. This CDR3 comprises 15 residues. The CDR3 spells CASSPTTDQKYEQYF. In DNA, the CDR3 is TGTGCCAGCTCTCCAACTACCGATCAAAAGTACGAGCAGTACTTC.

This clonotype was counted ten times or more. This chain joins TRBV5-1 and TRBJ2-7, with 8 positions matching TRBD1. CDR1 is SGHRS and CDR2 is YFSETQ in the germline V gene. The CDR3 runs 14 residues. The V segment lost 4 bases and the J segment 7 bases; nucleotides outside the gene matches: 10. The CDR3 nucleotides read TGCGCCAGCAGCCTGGACAGGGTAAGATGGGAGCAGTACTTC. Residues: CASSLDRVRWEQYF. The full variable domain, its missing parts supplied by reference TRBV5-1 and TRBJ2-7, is KAGVTQTPRYLIKTRGQQVTLSCSPISGHRSVSWYQQTPGQGLQFLFEYFSETQRNKGNFPGRFSGRQFSNSRSEMNVSTLELGDSALYLCASSLDRVRWEQYFGPGTRLTVT.

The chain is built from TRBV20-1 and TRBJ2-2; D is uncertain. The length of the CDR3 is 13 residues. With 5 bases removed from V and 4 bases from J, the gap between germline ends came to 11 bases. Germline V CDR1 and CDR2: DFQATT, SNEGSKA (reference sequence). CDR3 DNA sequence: TGCAGTGCTGAAGATAGTCGCACCGGGGAGCTGTTTTTT. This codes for CSAEDSRTGELFF.

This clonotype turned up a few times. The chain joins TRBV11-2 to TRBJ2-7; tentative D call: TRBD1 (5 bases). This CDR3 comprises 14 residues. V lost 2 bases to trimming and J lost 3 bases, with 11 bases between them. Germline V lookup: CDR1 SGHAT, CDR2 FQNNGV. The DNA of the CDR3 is TGTGCCAGCAGCTTAAGCGCAGGGTTCTACGAGCAGTACTTC. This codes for CASSLSAGFYEQYF. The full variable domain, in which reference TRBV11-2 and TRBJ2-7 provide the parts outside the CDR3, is EAGVAQSPRYKIIEKRQSVAFWCNPISGHATLYWYQQILGQGPKLLIQFQNNGVVDDSQLPKDRFSAERLKGVDSTLKIQPAKLEDSAVYLCASSLSAGFYEQYFGPGTRLTVT.

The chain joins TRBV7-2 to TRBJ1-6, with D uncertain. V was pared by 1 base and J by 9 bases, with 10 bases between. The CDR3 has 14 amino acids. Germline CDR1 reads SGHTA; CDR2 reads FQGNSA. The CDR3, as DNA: TGTGCCAGCAGCTTAGGTTGGGTTAGTTCACCCCTCCACTTT. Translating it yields CASSLGWVSSPLHF.

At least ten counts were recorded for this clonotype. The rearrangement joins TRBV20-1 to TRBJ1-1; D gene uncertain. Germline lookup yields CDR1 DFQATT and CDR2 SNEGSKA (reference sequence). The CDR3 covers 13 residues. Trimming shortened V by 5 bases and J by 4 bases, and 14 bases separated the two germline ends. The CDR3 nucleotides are TGCAGTGCTTGGCGGGATCGTCTCACTGAAGCTTTCTTT. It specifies CSAWRDRLTEAFF.

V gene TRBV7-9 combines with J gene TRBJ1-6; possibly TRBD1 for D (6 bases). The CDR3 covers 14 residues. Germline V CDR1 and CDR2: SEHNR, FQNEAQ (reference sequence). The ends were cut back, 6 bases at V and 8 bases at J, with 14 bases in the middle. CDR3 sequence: CASSFTGFDSPLHF. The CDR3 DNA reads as TGTGCCAGCAGTTTCACAGGGTTCGATTCACCCCTCCACTTT.

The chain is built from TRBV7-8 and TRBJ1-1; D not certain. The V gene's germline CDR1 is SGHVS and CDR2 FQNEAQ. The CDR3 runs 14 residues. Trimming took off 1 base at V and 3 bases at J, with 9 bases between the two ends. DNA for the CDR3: TGTGCCAGCAGCTTAGTTGGTGAATACACTGAAGCTTTCTTT. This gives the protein CASSLVGEYTEAFF.

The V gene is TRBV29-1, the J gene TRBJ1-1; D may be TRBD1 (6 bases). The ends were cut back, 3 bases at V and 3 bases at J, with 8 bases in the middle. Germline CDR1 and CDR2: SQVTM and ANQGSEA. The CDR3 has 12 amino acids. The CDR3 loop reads CSVEGADTEAFF. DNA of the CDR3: TGCAGCGTTGAGGGGGCGGACACTGAAGCTTTCTTT.

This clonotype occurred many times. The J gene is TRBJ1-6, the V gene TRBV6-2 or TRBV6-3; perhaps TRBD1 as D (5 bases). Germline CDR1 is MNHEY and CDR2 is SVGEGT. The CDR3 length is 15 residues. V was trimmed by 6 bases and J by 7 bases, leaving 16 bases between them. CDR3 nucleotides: TGTGCCAGCAGACTCGGGGGGATTCAGAATTCACCCCTCCACTTT. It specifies CASRLGGIQNSPLHF.

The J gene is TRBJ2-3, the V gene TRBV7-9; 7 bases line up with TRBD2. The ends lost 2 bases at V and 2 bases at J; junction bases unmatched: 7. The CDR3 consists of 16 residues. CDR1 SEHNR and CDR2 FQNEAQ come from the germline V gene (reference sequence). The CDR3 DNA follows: TGTGCCAGCAGCTTAAACCGGGACTACCACACAGATACGCAGTATTTT. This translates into CASSLNRDYHTDTQYF.

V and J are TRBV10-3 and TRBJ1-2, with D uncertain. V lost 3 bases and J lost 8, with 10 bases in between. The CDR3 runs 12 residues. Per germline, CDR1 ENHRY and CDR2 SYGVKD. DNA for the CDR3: TGTGCCATCAGTGAACGGGATCTCGGCTACACCTTC. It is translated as CAISERDLGYTF.

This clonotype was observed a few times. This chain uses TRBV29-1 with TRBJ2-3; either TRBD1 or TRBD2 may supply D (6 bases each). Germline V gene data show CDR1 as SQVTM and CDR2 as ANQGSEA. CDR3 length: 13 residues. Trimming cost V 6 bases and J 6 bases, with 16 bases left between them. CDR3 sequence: CSVTTGGEDTQYF. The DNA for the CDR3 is TGCAGCGTAACAACCGGGGGCGAGGATACGCAGTATTTT.

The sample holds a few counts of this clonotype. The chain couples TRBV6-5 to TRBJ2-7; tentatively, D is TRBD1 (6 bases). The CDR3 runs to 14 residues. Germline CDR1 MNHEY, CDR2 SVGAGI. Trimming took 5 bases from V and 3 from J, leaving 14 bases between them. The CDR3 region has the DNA TGTGCCAGCAGTAACGACAGGTATCTCTACGAGCAGTACTTC. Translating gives CASSNDRYLYEQYF.

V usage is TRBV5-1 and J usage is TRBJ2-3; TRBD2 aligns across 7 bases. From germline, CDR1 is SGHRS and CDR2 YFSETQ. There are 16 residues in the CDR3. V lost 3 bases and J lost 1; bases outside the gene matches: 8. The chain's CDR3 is CASSSGHAGGTDTQYF. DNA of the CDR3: TGCGCCAGCAGCTCTGGTCACGCGGGAGGCACAGATACGCAGTATTTT.

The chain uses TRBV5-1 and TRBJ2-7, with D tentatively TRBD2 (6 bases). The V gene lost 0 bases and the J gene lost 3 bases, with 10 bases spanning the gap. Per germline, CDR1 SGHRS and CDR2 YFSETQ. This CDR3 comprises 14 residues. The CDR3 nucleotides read TGCGCCAGCAGCTTGGTGGGGGGATTCTACGAGCAGTACTTC. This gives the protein CASSLVGGFYEQYF. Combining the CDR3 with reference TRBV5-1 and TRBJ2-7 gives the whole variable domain KAGVTQTPRYLIKTRGQQVTLSCSPISGHRSVSWYQQTPGQGLQFLFEYFSETQRNKGNFPGRFSGRQFSNSRSEMNVSTLELGDSALYLCASSLVGGFYEQYFGPGTRLTVT.

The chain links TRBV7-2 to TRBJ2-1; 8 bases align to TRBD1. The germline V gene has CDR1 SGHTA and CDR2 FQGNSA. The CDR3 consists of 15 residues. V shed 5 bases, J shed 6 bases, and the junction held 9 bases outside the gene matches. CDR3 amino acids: CASSKVRGLGNEQFF. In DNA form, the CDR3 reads TGTGCCAGCAGCAAGGTCAGGGGGCTAGGCAATGAGCAGTTCTTC. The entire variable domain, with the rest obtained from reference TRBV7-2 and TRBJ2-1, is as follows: GAGVSQSPSNKVTEKGKDVELRCDPISGHTALYWYRQSLGQGLEFLIYFQGNSAPDKSGLPSDRFSAERTGGSVSTLTIQRTQQEDSAVYLCASSKVRGLGNEQFFGPGTRLTVL.

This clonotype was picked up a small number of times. CDR3 residues: CASSLYRDYNYNEQFF. The CDR3 bases are TGTGCCAGCTCACTCTACCGGGACTACAACTACAATGAGCAGTTCTTC. This rearrangement joins TRBV18 to TRBJ2-1; 7 nucleotides align to TRBD2. The germline CDR1 and CDR2 sequences are KGHSH and LQKENI. The CDR3 is 16 amino acids. V trimming: 4 bases; J trimming: 3 bases; junction bases outside the gene matches: 9.

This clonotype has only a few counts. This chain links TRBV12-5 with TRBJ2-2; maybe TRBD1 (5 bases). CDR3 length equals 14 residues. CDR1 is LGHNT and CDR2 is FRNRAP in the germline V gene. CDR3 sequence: CGGRGVQDTGELFF. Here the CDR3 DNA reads TGTGGGGGCCGCGGAGTCCAAGACACCGGGGAGCTGTTTTTT.

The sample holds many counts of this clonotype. The CDR3 loop reads CATSASFQETQYF. The CDR3 DNA reads TGTGCCACCAGTGCGAGTTTCCAAGAGACCCAGTACTTC. V usage is TRBV24-1 and J usage is TRBJ2-5; D call uncertain. The CDR3 is 13 residues long. V was shortened by 5 bases and J by 1 base, with 7 bases between the two germline ends. Looked up from germline, CDR1 is KGHDR and CDR2 is SFDVKD.